This T cell receptor (beta chain) was identified in a study of shared clonotypes between healthy human individuals. Method: immunoSEQ multiplex PCR; TCRdb's copy keeps in-frame clones and lacks some. This sample has about 2.1 million clones; 90% to 95% occur once, and the top ten carry about 1.8%. Germline trimming cut 3 bases from V and 5 bases from J; bases unmatched to any gene: 6. The CDR3 contains 14 residues. Germline V CDR1 and CDR2: KGHSH, LQKENI. Naive CD8 cells, CD45RO-negative and positively selected for CCR7, excluded terminally differentiated effector memory CD45RA+ cells. This clone was seen once. Its antigen is undetermined. Study-level results: Sampling included only blood; tissue repertoires likely differ.

This clonotype was obtained from a man younger than 30 in good health. Some clones in this sample may be carry-over from other donors' samples. The chain carries TRBV18 and TRBJ2-5, with 7 bases matching TRBD1. The sequencing sample was made of naive CD8+ T cells from PBMCs. DNA of the CDR3: TGTGCCAGCTCACCCGGGACAGAGCTTGAGACCCAGTACTTC. Amino acids: CASSPGTELETQYF.